This T cell receptor (beta chain) was profiled in a study of metastatic and nonmetastatic thyroid tumors. The overall study: Malignant and benign thyroid patients had repertoires compared in peripheral blood and tumor or nodule tissue.

CDR3 length: 13 amino acids. The V gene lost 6 bases and the J gene lost 5 bases, with 13 bases spanning the gap. Germline CDR1 reads MNHNS; CDR2 reads SASEGT. Study findings and constraints: Versus benign nodules, malignant thyroid tumors reportedly had significantly higher TCR beta diversity, in blood and tumor.

Only a few counts were recorded for this clone. Its antigen is unknown. As handled by the study authors: For papillary thyroid cancer, a distant-metastasis classifier was constructed from CDR3 differences observed across clinicopathological groups. TCRdb re-called the PCR reads via MiXCR. TCRdb, not the authors, supplied the V and J calls. The data hold 7,500 to 9,500 clones, with 35% to 45% observed a single time. Thyroid surgery was performed in patients who had received no treatment beforehand. The chain is built from TRBV6-1 and TRBJ1-1, with D unclear. This sequence originates from a female donor with papillary thyroid cancer or a benign thyroid nodule (not recorded which). Some clones in this sample may be carry-over from other donors' samples. Sequenced material: tumor tissue. CDR3 sequence: CASSPERGTEAFF. The CDR3 nucleotides read TGTGCCAGCAGCCCCGAACGGGGAACTGAAGCTTTCTTT.